This T cell receptor beta chain comes out of a study of CXCR3-negative and CXCR3-positive naive CD8 T cells (dated by TCRdb to about 2019). Concerning the study at large: About 135 million TRB reads were obtained in total, roughly 1.5 +/- 0.3 million reads per library. Data from 11 donors, pooled across two independent experiments, went into the diversity and physicochemical repertoire analyses. The TRBV-TRBJ cluster analysis covered naive subsets from roughly five donors and memory cells from 3 donors.

The instrument was a NextSeq 550. The Human TCR Profiling Kit (MiLaboratory) was used to prepare UMI-labeled 5' RACE TRB cDNA libraries. The full amount of extracted RNA was used for cDNA synthesis, and the full amount of resulting cDNA was used for PCR amplification. Libraries were prepared in parallel with an identical number of PCR cycles. The paper's data handling went like this. MIGEC and MiXCR extracted about 50,000 +/- 10,000 unique UMI-labeled TRB cDNA molecules per library, requiring at least two reads per UMI. On average, around 40,000 +/- 10,000 functional in-frame TRB CDR3 nucleotide clonotypes lacking stop codons were found per library. After each sample was downsampled to 5000 UMI-labeled TRB molecules, VDJtools was used to calculate diversity metrics such as normalized Shannon-Wiener and Chao1. VDJtools was used to calculate clonotype-size-weighted physicochemical properties of the central five CDR3 residues, namely interaction energy, strength, volume and Kidera factor 4. TCRdb reprocessed the reads into one record per CDR3 protein sequence, lacking DNA. The V and J calls and clone size are TCRdb's, not the authors'. The table held for this sample gives under 150,000 distinct CDR3 sequences. Of the sample, roughly 0.6% is held by the ten largest clones.

Each CD8+ T cell subset was flow-sorted in triplicate, with roughly 310,000 cells per subset placed directly into RLT lysis buffer. Naive CD8+ T cells were defined stringently as CD45RO-CCR7+CD27+CD95- to exclude memory contaminants. Peripheral blood mononuclear cells were isolated from buffy coats using standard density gradient centrifugation. A FACSAria III was used to flow-sort naive CXCR3-negative and CXCR3-positive CD8+ T cells. An RNeasy Mini Kit was used to extract total RNA from the sorted cells. With respect to this clonotype: What antigen it recognizes has not been identified.

What the authors observed across the whole study: Compared with CXCR3-negative naive cells, CXCR3-positive naive cells had TRB CDR3s with higher hydrophobicity (lower Kidera factor 4), lower energy, and higher strength and volume indices. Naive CXCR3-negative and CXCR3-positive cells from the same donor showed similar TRBV-TRBJ usage, whereas memory cells showed distinct patterns. Both naive subsets had comparably high repertoire diversity, while memory CD8+ T cells had much lower repertoire diversity. Freshly isolated PBMCs were used for most assays because CXCR3 expression partially decreased after cryopreservation. Because surface CD5, which has been linked to self-reactivity in mice, was comparable between naive subsets, TCR interaction strength was also inferred from TRB CDR3 physicochemical properties.

The sequenced sample was naive CXCR3+ CD8+ T cells from blood. The sample's cell subset or site, from its label and the paper: CD45RO-CCR7+CD27+CD95- naive CD8+ T cells expressing CXCR3 (TNR3+). The clonotype comes from a human donor in good health. Some clones in this sample may be carry-over from other donors' samples.

The CDR3 here reads CASSTRLLRGYEQYF. The V and J segments used are TRBV6-5 and TRBJ2-7; TCRdb calls TRBD1, which cannot be checked without DNA. From a lookup of the germline V gene, CDR1 and CDR2 are MNHEY and SVGAGI. Spanning cysteine to phenylalanine, the CDR3 consists of 15 amino acids. The DNA sequence is not available.